This T cell receptor (beta chain) was profiled in a study of blood T cell repertoires in COVID-19. Study-level background: Whether acute or convalescent, the COVID-19 samples came from the United States, Italy and Spain.

Participants came from some 23 US areas, aged about 18 to 90 years. What the recovered Cohort 3 donors had was two negative PCRs, clearance, or symptom resolution. Profiled with immunoSEQ multiplex PCR; TCRdb holds only in-frame clones, not every one. The sample has around 430,000 clones; around 87% are singletons. The CDR3 totals 15 residues. V lost 6 bases and J lost 4; bases outside the gene matches: 11. The germline CDR1 and CDR2 sequences are MNHEY and SVGEGT. This chain connects TRBV6-2 or TRBV6-3 to TRBJ2-7, with 8 nucleotides matching TRBD2. The sequencing input was PBMCs or T cells enriched from blood (not recorded which). The receptor comes from a woman in her forties or fifties who had recovered from COVID-19. The chain's CDR3 is CASSPSGQRGYEQYF. The DNA of the CDR3 is TGTGCCAGCAGCCCCTCCGGGCAGCGGGGGTACGAGCAGTACTTC.